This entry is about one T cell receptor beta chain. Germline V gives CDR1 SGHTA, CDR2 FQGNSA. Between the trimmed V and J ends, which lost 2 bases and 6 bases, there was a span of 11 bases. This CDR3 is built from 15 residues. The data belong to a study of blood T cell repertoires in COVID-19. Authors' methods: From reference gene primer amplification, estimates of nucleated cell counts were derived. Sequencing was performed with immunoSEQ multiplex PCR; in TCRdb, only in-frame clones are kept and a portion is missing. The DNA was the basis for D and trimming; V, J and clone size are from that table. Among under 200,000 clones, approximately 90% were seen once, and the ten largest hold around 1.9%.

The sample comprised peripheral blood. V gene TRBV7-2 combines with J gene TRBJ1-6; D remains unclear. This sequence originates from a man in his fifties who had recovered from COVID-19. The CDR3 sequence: CASSLNQALNSPLHF. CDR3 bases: TGTGCCAGCAGCTTAAATCAAGCTCTTAATTCACCCCTCCACTTT. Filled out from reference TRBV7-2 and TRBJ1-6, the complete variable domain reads GAGVSQSPSNKVTEKGKDVELRCDPISGHTALYWYRQSLGQGLEFLIYFQGNSAPDKSGLPSDRFSAERTGGSVSTLTIQRTQQEDSAVYLCASSLNQALNSPLHFGNGTRLTVT.